This TCR beta chain was identified during a study of beta chain features in type 1 diabetes. Notes on the study in general: Shorter templates might be favored by PCR, equally in patients and controls. Shorter TCRB CDR3s, moderately but significantly so, marked every one of the four CD4+ subsets in Type 1 diabetes patients.

This clone has just a few counts. Its antigen is not identified. Germline V gene sequence: CDR1 SGHAT, CDR2 FQNNGV. V lost 5 bases, J lost 9 bases, and 10 bases lay in between. The length of the CDR3 is 11 residues. Reverse transcription of all isolated RNA meant that expressed TCRB transcripts were sequenced. The data were produced by immunoSEQ multiplex PCR, yet TCRdb's version contains in-frame clones alone and is incomplete. The sample has some 900,000 clones; roughly 15% are singletons. This rearrangement joins TRBV11-2 to TRBJ2-5, with D perhaps matching TRBD2 (7 bases). The sample taken for sequencing was naive CD4+ T cells from blood. The clonotype comes from a young woman in good health. In DNA form, the CDR3 reads TGTGCCAGCAGCAGGGGGAGGGCCCAGTACTTC. Translated: CASSRGRAQYF.